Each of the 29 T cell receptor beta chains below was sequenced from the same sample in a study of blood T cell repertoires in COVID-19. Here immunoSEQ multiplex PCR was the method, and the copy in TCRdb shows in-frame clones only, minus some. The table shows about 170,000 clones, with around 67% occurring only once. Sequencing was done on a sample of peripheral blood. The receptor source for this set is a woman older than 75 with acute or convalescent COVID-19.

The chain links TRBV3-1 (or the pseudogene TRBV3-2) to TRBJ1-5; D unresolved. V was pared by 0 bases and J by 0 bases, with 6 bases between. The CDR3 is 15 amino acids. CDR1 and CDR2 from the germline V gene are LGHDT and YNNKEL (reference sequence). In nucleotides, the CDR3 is TGTGCCAGCAGCCAAGAGGGCTATAGCAATCAGCCCCAGCATTTT. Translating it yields CASSQEGYSNQPQHF.

This CDR3 reads CASSESNRGNTEAFF. CDR3 coding DNA: TGCGCCAGCAGTGAGTCGAATAGGGGGAACACTGAAGCTTTCTTT. V and J are TRBV10-1 and TRBJ1-1, with TRBD1 as a possible D gene (5 bases). The CDR3 extends over 15 amino acids. Between the trimmed V and J ends, which lost 0 bases and 1 base, there was a span of 9 bases. In germline, CDR1 is WNHNN, CDR2 SYGVQD (reference sequence).

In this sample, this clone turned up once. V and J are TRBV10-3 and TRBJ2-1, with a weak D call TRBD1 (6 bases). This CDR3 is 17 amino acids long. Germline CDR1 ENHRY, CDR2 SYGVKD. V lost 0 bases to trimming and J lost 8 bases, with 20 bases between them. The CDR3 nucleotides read TGTGCCATCAGTGAGTCGACAGGCAGGGGCTTAAGGGATGAGCAGTTCTTC. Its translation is CAISESTGRGLRDEQFF.

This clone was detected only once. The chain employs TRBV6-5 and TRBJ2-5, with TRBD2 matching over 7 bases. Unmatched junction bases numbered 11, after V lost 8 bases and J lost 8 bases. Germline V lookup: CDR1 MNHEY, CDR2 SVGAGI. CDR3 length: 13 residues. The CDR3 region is CASLSGNWFTQYF. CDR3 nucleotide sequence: TGTGCCAGCCTCAGCGGGAACTGGTTCACCCAGTACTTC.

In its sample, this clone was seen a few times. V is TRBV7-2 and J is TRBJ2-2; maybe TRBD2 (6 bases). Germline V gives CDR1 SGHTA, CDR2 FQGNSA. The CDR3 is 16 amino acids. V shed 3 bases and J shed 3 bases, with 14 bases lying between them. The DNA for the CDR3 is TGTGCCAGCAGCTTGGTGGCGGGGCAGGACACCGGGGAGCTGTTTTTT. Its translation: CASSLVAGQDTGELFF. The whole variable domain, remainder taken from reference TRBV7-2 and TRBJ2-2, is GAGVSQSPSNKVTEKGKDVELRCDPISGHTALYWYRQSLGQGLEFLIYFQGNSAPDKSGLPSDRFSAERTGGSVSTLTIQRTQQEDSAVYLCASSLVAGQDTGELFFGEGSRLTVL.

The CDR3 spells CASSTLEFNSPLHF. The DNA for the CDR3 is TGTGCCAGTAGTACTTTAGAGTTCAATTCACCCCTCCACTTT. V and J are TRBV19 and TRBJ1-6; no reliable D call. Germline V gene sequence: CDR1 LNHDA, CDR2 SQIVND (reference sequence). The V end was cut by 4 bases, the J end by 7 bases, with 11 bases between. The CDR3 has 14 residues.

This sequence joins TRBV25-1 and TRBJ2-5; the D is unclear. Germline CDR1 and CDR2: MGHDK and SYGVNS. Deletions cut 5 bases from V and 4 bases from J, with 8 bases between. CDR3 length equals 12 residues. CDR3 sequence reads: CASSMIGETQYF. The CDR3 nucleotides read TGTGCCAGCAGTATGATCGGAGAGACCCAGTACTTC.

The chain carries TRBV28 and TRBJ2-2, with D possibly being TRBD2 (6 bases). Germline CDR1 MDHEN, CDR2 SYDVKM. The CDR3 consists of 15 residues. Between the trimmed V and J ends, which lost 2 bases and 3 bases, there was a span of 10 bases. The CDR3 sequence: CASSLGSSDTGELFF. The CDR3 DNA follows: TGTGCCAGCAGTTTAGGTTCTAGCGACACCGGGGAGCTGTTTTTT.

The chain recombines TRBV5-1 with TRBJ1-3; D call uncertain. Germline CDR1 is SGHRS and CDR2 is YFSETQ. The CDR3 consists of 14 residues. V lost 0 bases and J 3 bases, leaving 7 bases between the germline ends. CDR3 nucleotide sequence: TGCGCCAGCAGCTTGGCGGGGTATGGAAACACCATATATTTT. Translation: CASSLAGYGNTIYF.

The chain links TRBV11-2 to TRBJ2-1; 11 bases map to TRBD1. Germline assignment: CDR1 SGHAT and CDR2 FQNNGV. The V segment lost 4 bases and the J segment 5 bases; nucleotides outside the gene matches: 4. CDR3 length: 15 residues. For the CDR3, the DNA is TGTGCCAGCAGCTCGCGGGACAGGGGGAACAATGAGCAGTTCTTC. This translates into CASSSRDRGNNEQFF.

The CDR3 loop is CASSEKGGIEKLFF. The CDR3 DNA is TGTGCCAGCAGTGAAAAGGGAGGGATTGAAAAACTGTTTTTT. V is TRBV2 and J is TRBJ1-4, with D hard to call. In germline, CDR1 is SNHLY, CDR2 FYNNEI. V shed 2 bases and J shed 7 bases, with 11 bases lying between them. The CDR3 runs 14 residues.

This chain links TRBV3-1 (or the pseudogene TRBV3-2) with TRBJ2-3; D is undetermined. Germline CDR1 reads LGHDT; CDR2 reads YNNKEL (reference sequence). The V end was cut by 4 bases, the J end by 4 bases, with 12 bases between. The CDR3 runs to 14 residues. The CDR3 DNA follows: TGTGCCAGCAGCCCCCTGGGTGGAGCAGATACGCAGTATTTT. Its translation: CASSPLGGADTQYF.

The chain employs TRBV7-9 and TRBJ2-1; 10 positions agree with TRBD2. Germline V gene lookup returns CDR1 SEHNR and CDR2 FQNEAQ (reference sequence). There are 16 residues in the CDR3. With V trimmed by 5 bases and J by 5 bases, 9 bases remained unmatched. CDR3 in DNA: TGTGCCAGCAGCCCTGGTCGCACTAGCGGGAACAATGAGCAGTTCTTC. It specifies CASSPGRTSGNNEQFF.

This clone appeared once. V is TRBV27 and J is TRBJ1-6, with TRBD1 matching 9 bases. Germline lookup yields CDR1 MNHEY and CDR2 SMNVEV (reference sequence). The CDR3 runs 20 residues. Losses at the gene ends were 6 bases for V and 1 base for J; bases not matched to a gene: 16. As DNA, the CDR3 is TGTGCCAGCAGCCCAAAAACCTTACAGGGGGCCCGTTCCTATAATTCACCCCTCCACTTT. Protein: CASSPKTLQGARSYNSPLHF.

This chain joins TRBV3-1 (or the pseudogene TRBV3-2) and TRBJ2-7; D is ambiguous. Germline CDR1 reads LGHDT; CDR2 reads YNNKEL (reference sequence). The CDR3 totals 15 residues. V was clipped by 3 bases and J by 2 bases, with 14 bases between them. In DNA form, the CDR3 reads TGTGCCAGCAGCCACTCCTCGTCGGTCACCTACGAGCAGTACTTC. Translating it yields CASSHSSSVTYEQYF.

CDR3 in amino acids: CASSLHGQGWDSGNTIYF. Written as DNA, the CDR3 is TGCGCCAGCAGCTTGCACGGACAGGGTTGGGACTCTGGAAACACCATATATTTT. This chain uses TRBV5-1 with TRBJ1-3, with TRBD1 matching over 8 bases. The CDR3 runs to 18 residues. V was pared by 1 base and J by 0 bases, with 9 bases of the junction left unmatched. Per the germline V gene, CDR1 is SGHRS and CDR2 is YFSETQ. Combining the CDR3 with reference TRBV5-1 and TRBJ1-3 gives the whole variable domain KAGVTQTPRYLIKTRGQQVTLSCSPISGHRSVSWYQQTPGQGLQFLFEYFSETQRNKGNFPGRFSGRQFSNSRSEMNVSTLELGDSALYLCASSLHGQGWDSGNTIYFGEGSWLTVV.

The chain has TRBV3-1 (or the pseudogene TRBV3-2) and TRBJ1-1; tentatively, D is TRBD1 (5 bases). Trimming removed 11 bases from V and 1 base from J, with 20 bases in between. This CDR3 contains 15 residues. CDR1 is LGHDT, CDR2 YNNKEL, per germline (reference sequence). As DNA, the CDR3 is TGTGCCGCCAGCACCCCCACAGGAACGAACACTGAAGCTTTCTTT. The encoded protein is CAASTPTGTNTEAFF.

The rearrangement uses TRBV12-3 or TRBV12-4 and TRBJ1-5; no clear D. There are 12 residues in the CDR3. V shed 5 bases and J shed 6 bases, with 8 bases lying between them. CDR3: CASSPSGQPQHF. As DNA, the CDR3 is TGTGCCAGCAGTCCGTCGGGTCAGCCCCAGCATTTT.

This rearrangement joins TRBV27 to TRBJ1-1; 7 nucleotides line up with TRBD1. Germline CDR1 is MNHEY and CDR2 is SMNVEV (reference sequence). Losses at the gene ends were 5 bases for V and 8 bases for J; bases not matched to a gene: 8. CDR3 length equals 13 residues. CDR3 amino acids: CASSNHRGIEAFF. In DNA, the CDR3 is TGTGCCAGCAGTAACCACAGGGGAATAGAAGCTTTCTTT.

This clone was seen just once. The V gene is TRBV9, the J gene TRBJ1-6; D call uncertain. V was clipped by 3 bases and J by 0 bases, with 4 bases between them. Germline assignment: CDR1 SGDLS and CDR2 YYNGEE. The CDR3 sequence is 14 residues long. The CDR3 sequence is CASSESSYNSPLHF. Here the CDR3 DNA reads TGTGCCAGCAGCGAGAGCTCCTATAATTCACCCCTCCACTTT.

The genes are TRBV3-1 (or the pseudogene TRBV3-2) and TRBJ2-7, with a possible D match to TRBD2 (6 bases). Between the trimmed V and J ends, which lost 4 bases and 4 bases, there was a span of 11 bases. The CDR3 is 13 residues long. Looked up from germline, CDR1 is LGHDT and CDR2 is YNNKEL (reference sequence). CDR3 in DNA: TGTGCCAGCAGCCGGGAGGTGGGATACGAGCAGTACTTC. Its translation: CASSREVGYEQYF.

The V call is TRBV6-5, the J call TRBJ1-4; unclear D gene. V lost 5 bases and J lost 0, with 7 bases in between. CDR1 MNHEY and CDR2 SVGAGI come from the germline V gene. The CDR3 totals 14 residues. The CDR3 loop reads CASSPLATNEKLFF. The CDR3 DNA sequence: TGTGCCAGCAGTCCTCTTGCAACTAATGAAAAACTGTTTTTT.

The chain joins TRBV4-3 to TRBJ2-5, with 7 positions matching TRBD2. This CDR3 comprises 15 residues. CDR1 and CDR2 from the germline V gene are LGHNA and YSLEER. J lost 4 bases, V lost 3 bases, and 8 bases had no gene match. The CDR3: CASSHNLGGGETQYF. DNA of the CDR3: TGCGCCAGCAGCCACAATCTGGGGGGGGGAGAGACCCAGTACTTC.

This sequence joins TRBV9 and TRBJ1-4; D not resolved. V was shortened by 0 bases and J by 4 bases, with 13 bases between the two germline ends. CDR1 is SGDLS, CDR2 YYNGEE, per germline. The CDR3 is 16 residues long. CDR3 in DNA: TGTGCCAGCAGCGTAGAATCGGGAGGTGGTAATGAAAAACTGTTTTTT. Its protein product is CASSVESGGGNEKLFF.

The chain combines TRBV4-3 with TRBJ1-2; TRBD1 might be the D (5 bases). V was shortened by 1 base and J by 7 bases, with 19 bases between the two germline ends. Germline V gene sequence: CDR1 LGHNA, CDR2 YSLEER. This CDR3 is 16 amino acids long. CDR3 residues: CASSQAGGVPGGGYTF. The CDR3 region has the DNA TGCGCCAGCAGCCAAGCTGGGGGGGTGCCCGGGGGTGGCTACACCTTC.

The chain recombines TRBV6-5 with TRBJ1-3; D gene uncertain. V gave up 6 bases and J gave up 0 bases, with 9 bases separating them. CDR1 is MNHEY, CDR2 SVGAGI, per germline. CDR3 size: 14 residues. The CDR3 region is CASSFYSSGNTIYF. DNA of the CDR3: TGTGCCAGCAGCTTCTACAGCTCTGGAAACACCATATATTTT.

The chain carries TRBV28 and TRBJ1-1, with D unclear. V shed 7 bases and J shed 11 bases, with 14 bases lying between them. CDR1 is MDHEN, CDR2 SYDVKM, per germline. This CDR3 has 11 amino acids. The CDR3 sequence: CASTGLGVAFF. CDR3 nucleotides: TGTGCCAGCACCGGGTTAGGAGTTGCTTTCTTT.

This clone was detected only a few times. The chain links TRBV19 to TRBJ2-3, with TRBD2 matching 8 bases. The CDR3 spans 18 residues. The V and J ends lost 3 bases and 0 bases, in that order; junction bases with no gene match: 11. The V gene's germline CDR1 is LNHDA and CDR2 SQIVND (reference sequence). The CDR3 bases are TGTGCCAGTAGTATGGGCGTTAGGGCTAGCGGGAGCACAGATACGCAGTATTTT. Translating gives CASSMGVRASGSTDTQYF. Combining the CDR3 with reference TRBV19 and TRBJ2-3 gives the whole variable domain DGGITQSPKYLFRKEGQNVTLSCEQNLNHDAMYWYRQDPGQGLRLIYYSQIVNDFQKGDIAEGYSVSREKKESFPLTVTSAQKNPTAFYLCASSMGVRASGSTDTQYFGPGTRLTVL.

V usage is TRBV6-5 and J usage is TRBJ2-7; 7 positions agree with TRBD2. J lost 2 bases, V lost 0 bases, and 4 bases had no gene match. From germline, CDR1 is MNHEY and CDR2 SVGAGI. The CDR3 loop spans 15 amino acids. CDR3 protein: CASSYSMRGTYEQYF. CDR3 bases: TGTGCCAGCAGTTACTCGATGCGGGGGACCTACGAGCAGTACTTC.